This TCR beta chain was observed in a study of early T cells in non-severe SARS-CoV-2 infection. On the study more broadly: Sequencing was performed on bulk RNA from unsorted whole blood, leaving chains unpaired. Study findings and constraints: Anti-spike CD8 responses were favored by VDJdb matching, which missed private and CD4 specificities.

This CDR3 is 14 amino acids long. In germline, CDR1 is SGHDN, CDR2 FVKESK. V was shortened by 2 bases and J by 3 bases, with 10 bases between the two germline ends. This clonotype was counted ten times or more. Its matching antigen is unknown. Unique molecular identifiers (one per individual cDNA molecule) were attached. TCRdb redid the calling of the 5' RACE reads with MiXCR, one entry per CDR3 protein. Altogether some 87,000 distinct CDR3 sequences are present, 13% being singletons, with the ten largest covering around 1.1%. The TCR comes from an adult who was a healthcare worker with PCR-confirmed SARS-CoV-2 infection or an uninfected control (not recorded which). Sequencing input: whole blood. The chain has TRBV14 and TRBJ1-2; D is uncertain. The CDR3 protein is CASSQNIGDYGYTF. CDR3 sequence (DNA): TGTGCCAGCAGCCAAAATATCGGCGACTATGGCTACACCTTC.